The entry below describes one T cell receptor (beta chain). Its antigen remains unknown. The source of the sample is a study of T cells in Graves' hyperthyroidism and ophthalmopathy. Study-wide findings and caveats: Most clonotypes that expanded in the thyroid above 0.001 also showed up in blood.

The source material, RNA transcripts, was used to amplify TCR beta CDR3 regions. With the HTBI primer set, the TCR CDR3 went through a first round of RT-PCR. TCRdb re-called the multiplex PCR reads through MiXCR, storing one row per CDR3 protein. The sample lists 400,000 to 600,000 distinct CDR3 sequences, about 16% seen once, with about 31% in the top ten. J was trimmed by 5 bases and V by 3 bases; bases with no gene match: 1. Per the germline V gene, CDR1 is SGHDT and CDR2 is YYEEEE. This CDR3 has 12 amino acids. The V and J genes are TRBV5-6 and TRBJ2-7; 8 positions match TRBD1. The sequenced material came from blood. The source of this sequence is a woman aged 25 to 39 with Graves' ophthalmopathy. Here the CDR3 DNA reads TGTGCCAGCAGCTGGACAGGGAACGAGCAGTACTTC. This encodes CASSWTGNEQYF.